The rows below give T cell receptor beta chains drawn from one sample of a study of cytomegalovirus exposure and HLA in healthy donors. Sequenced by immunoSEQ multiplex PCR; TCRdb stores in-frame clones only, minus some. The data show tens of thousands of clones, and the top ten clones hold approximately 3.8%. Material for sequencing was PBMCs. These receptor sequences come from a female donor in good health and CMV-seropositive. Both conserved end residues are part of each CDR3. Fields, in order: J gene, D gene, V gene, CDR3 DNA, CDR3 protein. The D gene is left open where the match is weak.

j_call: TRBJ2-1; d_call: TRBD1; v_call: TRBV10-3; cdr3_nt: TGTGCCATCACCCCCGGGACAGGGTACAATGAGCAGTTCTTC; cdr3_aa: CAITPGTGYNEQFF
j_call: TRBJ1-2; d_call: TRBD1; v_call: TRBV6-1; cdr3_nt: TGTGCCAGCAGTGAGCTAACAGGGGGTGGCTACACCTTC; cdr3_aa: CASSELTGGGYTF
j_call: TRBJ1-2; d_call: TRBD1; v_call: TRBV5-1; cdr3_nt: TGCGCCAGCAGCTTGGGCCTTCAGGGGGGTTTTGGCTACACCTTC; cdr3_aa: CASSLGLQGGFGYTF
j_call: TRBJ2-1; d_call: TRBD1; v_call: TRBV18; cdr3_nt: TGTGCCAGCTCACCAACAGGGGTCTACAATGAGCAGTTCTTC; cdr3_aa: CASSPTGVYNEQFF
j_call: TRBJ2-3; d_call: TRBD1; v_call: TRBV19; cdr3_nt: TGTGCCAGTAGTATGGCCGGGACAGGGGGAATGGATACGCAGTATTTT; cdr3_aa: CASSMAGTGGMDTQYF
j_call: TRBJ2-3; d_call: TRBD2; v_call: TRBV7-3; cdr3_nt: TGTGCCAGCAGCTTCCGGGGGGGCGCGACAGATACGCAGTATTTT; cdr3_aa: CASSFRGGATDTQYF
j_call: TRBJ2-7; d_call: .; v_call: TRBV29-1; cdr3_nt: TGCAGCGGCCTGATCCCAGCGGGCATCGCCTACGAGCAGTACTTC; cdr3_aa: CSGLIPAGIAYEQYF
j_call: TRBJ1-1; d_call: TRBD1; v_call: TRBV6-5; cdr3_nt: TGTGCCAGCAGTCGCGGGACAGGGGGGGCTTTCTTT; cdr3_aa: CASSRGTGGAFF
j_call: TRBJ2-7; d_call: TRBD2; v_call: TRBV6-1; cdr3_nt: TGTGCCAGCAGTGATGGGCTAGCGGGACGATACTACGAGCAGTACTTC; cdr3_aa: CASSDGLAGRYYEQYF
j_call: TRBJ1-2; d_call: .; v_call: TRBV11-2; cdr3_nt: TGTGCCAGCAGCTCAACCCGGACGGGGAACTATGGCTACACCTTC; cdr3_aa: CASSSTRTGNYGYTF
j_call: TRBJ2-1; d_call: TRBD1; v_call: TRBV4-1; cdr3_nt: TGCGCCAGCAGCCAAACTCTCTCCCGGGACAGGGGTGGGAGTGAGCAGTTCTTC; cdr3_aa: CASSQTLSRDRGGSEQFF
j_call: TRBJ1-5; d_call: TRBD1; v_call: TRBV6-5; cdr3_nt: TGTGCCAGCAGCGTTGGACAGGGCTATCAGCCCCAGCATTTT; cdr3_aa: CASSVGQGYQPQHF
j_call: TRBJ1-6; d_call: .; v_call: TRBV5-1; cdr3_nt: TGCGCCAGCAGCTTAGCGTTCGGCATGAATAATTCACCCCTCCACTTT; cdr3_aa: CASSLAFGMNNSPLHF
j_call: TRBJ2-3; d_call: TRBD1; v_call: TRBV5-1; cdr3_nt: TGCGCCAGCAGCAGGGGGACAGGATCCACTAGCACAGATACGCAGTATTTT; cdr3_aa: CASSRGTGSTSTDTQYF
j_call: TRBJ1-3; d_call: .; v_call: TRBV18; cdr3_nt: TGTGCCAGCTCACCATATAGAGCTGGAAACACCATATATTTT; cdr3_aa: CASSPYRAGNTIYF
j_call: TRBJ1-1; d_call: .; v_call: TRBV2; cdr3_nt: TGTGCCAGCAAGCGGGGTACCGCTTTCTTT; cdr3_aa: CASKRGTAFF
j_call: TRBJ2-5; d_call: .; v_call: TRBV28; cdr3_nt: TGTGCCGTACAGGGCCTTGCGGAGACCCAGTACTTC; cdr3_aa: CAVQGLAETQYF